The 14 T cell receptor beta chains below come from one sample, sequenced in a study of blood T cell repertoires in COVID-19. This table comes from immunoSEQ multiplex PCR, and its TCRdb copy is limited to in-frame clones, with some not included. The sample has about 180,000 clones, roughly 90% seen once. Sequences were obtained from peripheral blood. These receptors all stem from a woman aged 45-65 years with acute or convalescent COVID-19.

V and J are TRBV5-8 and TRBJ2-7; 8 bases map to TRBD1. The CDR3 has 15 amino acids. From germline, CDR1 is SGHTS and CDR2 YDEGEE. V gave up 4 bases and J gave up 0 bases; unmatched junction bases: 6. The CDR3 DNA reads TGTGCCAGCAGCCACCAGGGGGCAGGCTCCTACGAGCAGTACTTC. Its protein is CASSHQGAGSYEQYF.

The V gene is TRBV4-2, the J gene TRBJ1-6; 11 positions match TRBD1. The CDR3 runs to 15 residues. Trimming took 1 base from V and 10 from J; bases not matched to a gene: 3. Germline lookup yields CDR1 LGHNA and CDR2 YNFKEQ. The CDR3 is CASSQGTGGGSPLHF. The CDR3 coding sequence is TGTGCCAGCAGCCAAGGGACAGGGGGCGGGTCACCCCTCCACTTT.

CDR3 DNA sequence: TGCGCCAGCAGCTTCCGGGACAGGGGTATCGCTTTCTTT. Translation gives CASSFRDRGIAFF. V is TRBV5-1 and J is TRBJ1-1; TRBD1 agrees at 10 bases. This CDR3 contains 13 residues. V was clipped by 2 bases and J by 11 bases; unmatched bases: 6. CDR1 and CDR2 (germline): SGHRS, YFSETQ. Combining the CDR3 with reference TRBV5-1 and TRBJ1-1 gives the whole variable domain KAGVTQTPRYLIKTRGQQVTLSCSPISGHRSVSWYQQTPGQGLQFLFEYFSETQRNKGNFPGRFSGRQFSNSRSEMNVSTLELGDSALYLCASSFRDRGIAFFGQGTRLTVV.

The chain has TRBV9 and TRBJ2-7; D unclear. The CDR3 is 13 residues long. Trimming removed 0 bases at V and 6 bases at J, with 10 bases between. From germline, CDR1 is SGDLS and CDR2 YYNGEE. For the CDR3, the DNA is TGTGCCAGCAGCGTAGGACTTGTCCCCGAGCAGTACTTC. Protein: CASSVGLVPEQYF.

V is TRBV18 and J is TRBJ2-3, with 9 bases that match TRBD2. CDR1 is KGHSH, CDR2 LQKENI, per germline. The CDR3 extends over 16 amino acids. After removal of 3 bases from V and 1 base from J, the junction contained 5 bases not matched to a gene. CDR3 sequence (DNA): TGTGCCAGCTCACCTGTAGCGGGAGACGGCACAGATACGCAGTATTTT. The encoded protein is CASSPVAGDGTDTQYF.

This rearrangement joins TRBV9 to TRBJ2-2, with 7 positions matching TRBD2. In germline, CDR1 is SGDLS, CDR2 YYNGEE. J was trimmed by 5 bases and V by 2 bases; bases with no gene match: 6. This CDR3 has 15 residues. The CDR3 region has the DNA TGTGCCAGCAGCGTCGGCGGGGAGGGGACCGGGGAGCTGTTTTTT. Amino acids: CASSVGGEGTGELFF.

The CDR3 loop is CASSVAGGAGGYTF. CDR3 DNA sequence: TGTGCCAGCAGCGTAGCTGGGGGGGCAGGGGGCTACACCTTC. The chain uses TRBV9 and TRBJ1-2, with D tentatively TRBD1 (6 bases). The germline V and J ends were trimmed by 0 bases and 8 bases, with 14 bases remaining between them. CDR1 SGDLS and CDR2 YYNGEE come from the germline V gene. The CDR3 is 14 amino acids.

The chain is built from TRBV3-1 (or the pseudogene TRBV3-2) and TRBJ2-1, with D possibly being TRBD1 (5 bases). V was trimmed by 1 base and J by 8 bases, leaving 6 bases between them. This CDR3 spans 12 amino acids. The germline gives CDR1 LGHDT, CDR2 YNNKEL (reference sequence). The CDR3 loop reads CASSQVRDEQFF. CDR3 coding DNA: TGTGCCAGCAGCCAAGTCAGGGATGAGCAGTTCTTC.

This clone was detected only once. The V and J genes are TRBV12-3 or TRBV12-4 and TRBJ1-1; 9 bases are a match to TRBD1. The trim removed 5 bases at V and 7 bases at J, leaving 5 bases unmatched. This CDR3 is 13 amino acids long. CDR3 bases: TGTGCCAGCAGTCCCGGGACAGGGTTTGAAGCTTTCTTT. Residues: CASSPGTGFEAFF.

In its sample, this clone was seen once. The V gene is TRBV6-2 or TRBV6-3, the J gene TRBJ2-3; 8 nucleotides agree with TRBD1. V lost 6 bases and J lost 0; bases outside the gene matches: 5. Germline lookup yields CDR1 MNHEY and CDR2 SVGEGT. This CDR3 has 15 residues. CDR3 sequence: CASSDGQGSTDTQYF. The CDR3 DNA is TGTGCCAGCAGCGACGGACAGGGTAGCACAGATACGCAGTATTTT.

This chain joins TRBV3-1 (or the pseudogene TRBV3-2) and TRBJ1-3; the D is unclear. CDR3 length: 16 amino acids. Germline CDR1 is LGHDT and CDR2 is YNNKEL (reference sequence). With 0 bases removed from V and 4 bases from J, the gap between germline ends came to 13 bases. CDR3 sequence: CASSQDLGGTGNTIYF. CDR3 DNA sequence: TGTGCCAGCAGCCAAGATCTTGGAGGAACGGGAAACACCATATATTTT.

This clone was observed once. V is TRBV11-3 and J is TRBJ1-1; 11 nucleotides line up with TRBD1. V lost 4 bases, J lost 2 bases, and 3 bases stayed unmatched. CDR1 and CDR2 (germline): SGHNT, YENEEA. The CDR3 runs 15 residues. The DNA for the CDR3 is TGTGCCAGCAGCTATGGACAGGGGGCCAACACTGAAGCTTTCTTT. The encoded protein is CASSYGQGANTEAFF.

The J gene is TRBJ1-1, the V gene TRBV7-9, with 7 nucleotides matching TRBD1. The germline gives CDR1 SEHNR, CDR2 FQNEAQ (reference sequence). The CDR3 length is 12 residues. V lost 6 bases to trimming and J lost 11 bases; unmatched junction nucleotides: 9. The CDR3 region is CASSSPGGGAFF. Here the CDR3 DNA reads TGTGCCAGCAGTTCTCCAGGGGGTGGCGCTTTCTTT.

This clone was recorded a few times. The rearrangement uses TRBV7-6 and TRBJ2-7; D might be TRBD1 (5 bases). The CDR3 spans 13 residues. Trimming took 5 bases from V and 7 from J, leaving 15 bases between them. Germline assignment: CDR1 SGHVS and CDR2 FNYEAQ. The CDR3, as DNA: TGTGCCAGCAGCCCGCGGACACCGGAGGAGCAGTACTTC. Its translation is CASSPRTPEEQYF.